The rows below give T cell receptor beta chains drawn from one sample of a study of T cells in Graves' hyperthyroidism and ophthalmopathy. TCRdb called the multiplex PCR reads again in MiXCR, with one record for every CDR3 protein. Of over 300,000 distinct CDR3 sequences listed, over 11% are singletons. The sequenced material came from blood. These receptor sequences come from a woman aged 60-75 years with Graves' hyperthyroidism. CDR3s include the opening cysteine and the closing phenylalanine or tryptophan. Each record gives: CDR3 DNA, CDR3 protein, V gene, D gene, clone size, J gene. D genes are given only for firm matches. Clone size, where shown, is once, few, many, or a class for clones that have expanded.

TGTGCCAGCAGCTTTGCCAGTCCTAATGAAGATCTGTTTTTT,CASSFASPNEDLFF,TRBV5-8,.,few,TRBJ1-4
TGTGCCAGCAGCCAAGGGGCAAGAGGGGAAAAACTGTTTTTT,CASSQGARGEKLFF,TRBV7-9,.,.,TRBJ1-4
TGTGCCAGCAAAGCCAAAATATGGCTAGCGGGAGTAAATGAGCAGTTCTTC,CASKAKIWLAGVNEQFF,TRBV3-1,TRBD2,many,TRBJ2-1
TGTGCCGGCAGTTTATTGGCTACGCAGTATTTT,CAGSLLATQYF,TRBV12-3/TRBV12-4,.,few,TRBJ2-3
TGTGCCTTCCTGACTAGCGGGAGCACAGATACGCAGTATTTT,CAFLTSGSTDTQYF,TRBV30,TRBD2,few,TRBJ2-3
TGTGCCAGCAGCCCCTCACAGGGGGCGAGCTCTGGGGCCAACGTCCTGACTTTC,CASSPSQGASSGANVLTF,TRBV11-2,TRBD1,.,TRBJ2-6
TGTGCCAGCAGTCCCAGGGGCGAAGAAGCTTTCTTT,CASSPRGEEAFF,TRBV27,.,many,TRBJ1-1
TGCAGCGTTGACAGGGGGATCGGCACAGATACGCAGTATTTT,CSVDRGIGTDTQYF,TRBV29-1,TRBD1,many,TRBJ2-3
TGTGCCAGCAGTACGGCTCTAGCGGGAGGGCCAAGGACAGATACGCAGTATTTT,CASSTALAGGPRTDTQYF,TRBV11-3,TRBD2,many,TRBJ2-3
TGTGCCAGTAGTATGAGGGGACTAGCGGGAGGCCGGAGCTCCTACGAGCAGTACTTC,CASSMRGLAGGRSSYEQYF,TRBV19,TRBD2,many,TRBJ2-7
TGCAGCGTTGAATTGCTTGCGGGAGCCGACAATGAGCAGTTCTTC,CSVELLAGADNEQFF,TRBV29-1,TRBD2,many,TRBJ2-1
TGTGCCAGCAGCGGTAGCGTAGTTGAGCAGTTCTTC,CASSGSVVEQFF,TRBV11-2,.,many,TRBJ2-1
TGTGCCTGGCAGGGGGTGGGAGGAAACACCATATATTTT,CAWQGVGGNTIYF,TRBV30,TRBD1,.,TRBJ1-3
TGTGCCAGCAGCCGGGAGGGGGAGCAGTACGAGCAGTACTTC,CASSREGEQYEQYF,TRBV7-9,TRBD2,.,TRBJ2-7
TGCGCCAGCAATGAACAGGGACAGCCTAATTCACCCCTCCACTTT,CASNEQGQPNSPLHF,TRBV10-1,TRBD1,once,TRBJ1-6
TGCGCCAACAGCCAAGATGGAGGGAACACTGAAGCTTTCTTT,CANSQDGGNTEAFF,TRBV4-1,.,few,TRBJ1-1
TGTGCCAGCAGCCCAGGACTCAGAGGATACAATGAGCAGTTCTTC,CASSPGLRGYNEQFF,TRBV14,.,many,TRBJ2-1
TGTGCCAGCAGCTTTTCTCCCCAAGAGACCCAGTACTTC,CASSFSPQETQYF,TRBV11-1,.,many,TRBJ2-5
TGTGCCAGCAGCCGTACGGACAGGGGGCTCAACGAGCAGTACTTC,CASSRTDRGLNEQYF,TRBV28,TRBD1,few,TRBJ2-7
TGTGCCAGCAGTCTAATTGGACACGTGCATGGCTACACCTTC,CASSLIGHVHGYTF,TRBV12-3/TRBV12-4,.,many,TRBJ1-2
TGTGCCAGCAGCACATATATGGGGGCGGACAAAAACATTCAGTACTTC,CASSTYMGADKNIQYF,TRBV5-8,.,.,TRBJ2-4
TGCAGTGCTACTAAAAACGACGGACACTATGGCTACACCTTC,CSATKNDGHYGYTF,TRBV20-1,.,many,TRBJ1-2
TGTGCCAGCAGCTTGCGGGACAGGACCGATGGCGAGCAGTACTTC,CASSLRDRTDGEQYF,TRBV11-2,TRBD1,many,TRBJ2-7
TGTGCCATCAGTGAGAACAGGGGAGGCGAGACCCAGTACTTC,CAISENRGGETQYF,TRBV10-3,.,few,TRBJ2-5
TGTGCCAGCAGCCCCGGGGTAGCGAGAATGAACGAGCAGTACTTC,CASSPGVARMNEQYF,TRBV7-2,.,many,TRBJ2-7
TGCAGTGCAAAACCGGGACTAGCGGGATGGGGCGCCTACGAGCAGTACTTC,CSAKPGLAGWGAYEQYF,TRBV20-1,TRBD2,many,TRBJ2-7
TGTGCCAGCTCTCTAGCGGGATTTCGCGGGGAGACCCAGTACTTC,CASSLAGFRGETQYF,TRBV6-1,TRBD2,many,TRBJ2-5
TGTGCCTGTAGCGGGAGGCCTAAAGAGACCCAGTACTTC,CACSGRPKETQYF,TRBV30,TRBD2,many,TRBJ2-5
TGTGCCACCAGTAAACTAGCGAACACCGGGGAGCTGTTTTTT,CATSKLANTGELFF,TRBV24-1,.,many,TRBJ2-2
TGTGCCAGCACCAAAATCCGATGGGCGGCCTACCAAGAGACCCAGTACTTC,CASTKIRWAAYQETQYF,TRBV2,.,many,TRBJ2-5
TGTGCCAGCAGTTACCCCGGGACAGGGGTAGAGCAGTACTTC,CASSYPGTGVEQYF,TRBV6-2/TRBV6-3,TRBD1,many,TRBJ2-7
TGCGCCAGCAGCCTCCGGGACGGACTCTATGGCTACACCTTC,CASSLRDGLYGYTF,TRBV4-1,.,many,TRBJ1-2
TGCAGCGTCCAACCGACAGGGCCTAATTCACCCCTCCACTTT,CSVQPTGPNSPLHF,TRBV29-1,TRBD1,many,TRBJ1-6
TGTGCCAGCAGCTTCGGACCCGGTGGTTACGAGCAGTACTTC,CASSFGPGGYEQYF,TRBV11-2,.,.,TRBJ2-7
TGTGCCAGCAGTTACTCGAGGACTAGCGGGACTAGCACAGATACGCAGTATTTT,CASSYSRTSGTSTDTQYF,TRBV6-6,TRBD2,many,TRBJ2-3
TGTGCCATCAGTGAGTCCGGGACAGGGGGCATCGACATTCAGTACTTC,CAISESGTGGIDIQYF,TRBV10-3,TRBD1,few,TRBJ2-4
TGTGCCAGCAGTCCCAGGTCGGTTAGGGGCGGATGGGATCAGCCCCAGCATTTT,CASSPRSVRGGWDQPQHF,TRBV28,.,.,TRBJ1-5
TGTGCCAGCAGTGAGACAGGGACCCCCTACGAGCAGTACTTC,CASSETGTPYEQYF,TRBV12-3/TRBV12-4,TRBD1,many,TRBJ2-7
TGTGCCAGTAGTATTCAGGGAGGTAGCGGCGGCTATACGCAGTATTTT,CASSIQGGSGGYTQYF,TRBV19,.,.,TRBJ2-3
TGTGCCATCAGTCGGGGATCTGGAAACACCATATATTTT,CAISRGSGNTIYF,TRBV10-3,.,.,TRBJ1-3